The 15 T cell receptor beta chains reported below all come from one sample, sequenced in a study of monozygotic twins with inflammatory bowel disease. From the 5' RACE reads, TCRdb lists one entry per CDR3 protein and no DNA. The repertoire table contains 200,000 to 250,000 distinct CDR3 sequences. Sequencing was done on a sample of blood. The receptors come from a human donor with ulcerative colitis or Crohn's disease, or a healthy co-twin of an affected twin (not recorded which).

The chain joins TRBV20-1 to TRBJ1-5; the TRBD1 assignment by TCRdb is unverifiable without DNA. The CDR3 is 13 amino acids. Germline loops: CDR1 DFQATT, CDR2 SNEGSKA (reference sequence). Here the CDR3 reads CSARRDTNQPQHF.

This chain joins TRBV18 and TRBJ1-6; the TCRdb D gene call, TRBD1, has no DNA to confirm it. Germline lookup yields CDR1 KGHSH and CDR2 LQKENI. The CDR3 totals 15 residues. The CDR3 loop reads CASSYGQADNSPLHF.

The chain's CDR3 is CASSSGPGTENQPQHF. The gene calls are TRBV5-6 and TRBJ1-5; TCRdb names TRBD1, which stays unverified in the absence of DNA. In germline, CDR1 is SGHDT, CDR2 YYEEEE. The CDR3 is made up of 16 amino acids.

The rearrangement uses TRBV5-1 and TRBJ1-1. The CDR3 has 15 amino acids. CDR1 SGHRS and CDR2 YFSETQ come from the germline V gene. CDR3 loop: CASSLAWDRTTEAFF.

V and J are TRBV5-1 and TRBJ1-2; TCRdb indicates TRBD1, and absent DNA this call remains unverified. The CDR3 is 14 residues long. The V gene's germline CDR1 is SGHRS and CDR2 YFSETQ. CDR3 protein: CASSLTGSDYGYTF.

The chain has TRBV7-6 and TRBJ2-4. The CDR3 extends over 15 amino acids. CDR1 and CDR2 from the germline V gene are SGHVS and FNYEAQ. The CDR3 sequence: CASSLSGGALDIQYF.

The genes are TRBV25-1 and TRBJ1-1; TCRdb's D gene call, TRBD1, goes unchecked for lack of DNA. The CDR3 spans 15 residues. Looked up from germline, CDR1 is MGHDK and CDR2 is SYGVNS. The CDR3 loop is CASTTTGGADTEAFF.

CDR3 protein: CASSPRNRVDGELFF. The chain combines TRBV7-8 with TRBJ2-2; the D call from TCRdb, TRBD1, cannot be confirmed without DNA. This CDR3 spans 15 amino acids. CDR1 is SGHVS and CDR2 is FQNEAQ in the germline V gene.

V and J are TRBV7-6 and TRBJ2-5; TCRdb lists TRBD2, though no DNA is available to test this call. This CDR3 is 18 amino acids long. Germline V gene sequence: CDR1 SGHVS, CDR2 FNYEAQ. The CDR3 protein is CASSLGSVTRLYQETQYF. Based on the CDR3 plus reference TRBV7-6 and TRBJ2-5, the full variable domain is GAGVSQSPRYKVTKRGQDVALRCDPISGHVSLYWYRQALGQGPEFLTYFNYEAQQDKSGLPNDRFSAERPEGSISTLTIQRTEQRDSAMYRCASSLGSVTRLYQETQYFGPGTRLLVL.

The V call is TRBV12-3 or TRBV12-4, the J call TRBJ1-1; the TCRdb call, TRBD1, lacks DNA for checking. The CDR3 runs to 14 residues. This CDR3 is CASSNRDSLSGAFF.

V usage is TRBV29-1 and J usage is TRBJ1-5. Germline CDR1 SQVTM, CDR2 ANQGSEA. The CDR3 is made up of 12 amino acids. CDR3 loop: CSVKVHNQPQHF.

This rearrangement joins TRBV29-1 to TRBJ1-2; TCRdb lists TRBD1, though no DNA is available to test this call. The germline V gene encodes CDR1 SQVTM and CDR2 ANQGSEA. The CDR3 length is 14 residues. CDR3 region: CSVDRGDRHYGYTF.

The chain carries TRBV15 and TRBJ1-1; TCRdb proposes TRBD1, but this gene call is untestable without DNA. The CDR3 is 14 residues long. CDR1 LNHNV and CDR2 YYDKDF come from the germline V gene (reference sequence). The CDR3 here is CATSRGDGNTEAFF. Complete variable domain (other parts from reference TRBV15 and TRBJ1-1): DAMVIQNPRYQVTQFGKPVTLSCSQTLNHNVMYWYQQKSSQAPKLLFHYYDKDFNNEADTPDNFQSRRPNTSFCFLDIRSPGLGDTAMYLCATSRGDGNTEAFFGQGTRLTVV.

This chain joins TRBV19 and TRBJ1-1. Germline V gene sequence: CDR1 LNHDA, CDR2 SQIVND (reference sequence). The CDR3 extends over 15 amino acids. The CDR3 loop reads CASSINHGPNTEAFF. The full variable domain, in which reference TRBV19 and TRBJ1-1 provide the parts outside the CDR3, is DGGITQSPKYLFRKEGQNVTLSCEQNLNHDAMYWYRQDPGQGLRLIYYSQIVNDFQKGDIAEGYSVSREKKESFPLTVTSAQKNPTAFYLCASSINHGPNTEAFFGQGTRLTVV.

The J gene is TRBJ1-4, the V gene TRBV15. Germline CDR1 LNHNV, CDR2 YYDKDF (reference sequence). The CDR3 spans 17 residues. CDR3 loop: CATSRRQRAATNEKLFF.